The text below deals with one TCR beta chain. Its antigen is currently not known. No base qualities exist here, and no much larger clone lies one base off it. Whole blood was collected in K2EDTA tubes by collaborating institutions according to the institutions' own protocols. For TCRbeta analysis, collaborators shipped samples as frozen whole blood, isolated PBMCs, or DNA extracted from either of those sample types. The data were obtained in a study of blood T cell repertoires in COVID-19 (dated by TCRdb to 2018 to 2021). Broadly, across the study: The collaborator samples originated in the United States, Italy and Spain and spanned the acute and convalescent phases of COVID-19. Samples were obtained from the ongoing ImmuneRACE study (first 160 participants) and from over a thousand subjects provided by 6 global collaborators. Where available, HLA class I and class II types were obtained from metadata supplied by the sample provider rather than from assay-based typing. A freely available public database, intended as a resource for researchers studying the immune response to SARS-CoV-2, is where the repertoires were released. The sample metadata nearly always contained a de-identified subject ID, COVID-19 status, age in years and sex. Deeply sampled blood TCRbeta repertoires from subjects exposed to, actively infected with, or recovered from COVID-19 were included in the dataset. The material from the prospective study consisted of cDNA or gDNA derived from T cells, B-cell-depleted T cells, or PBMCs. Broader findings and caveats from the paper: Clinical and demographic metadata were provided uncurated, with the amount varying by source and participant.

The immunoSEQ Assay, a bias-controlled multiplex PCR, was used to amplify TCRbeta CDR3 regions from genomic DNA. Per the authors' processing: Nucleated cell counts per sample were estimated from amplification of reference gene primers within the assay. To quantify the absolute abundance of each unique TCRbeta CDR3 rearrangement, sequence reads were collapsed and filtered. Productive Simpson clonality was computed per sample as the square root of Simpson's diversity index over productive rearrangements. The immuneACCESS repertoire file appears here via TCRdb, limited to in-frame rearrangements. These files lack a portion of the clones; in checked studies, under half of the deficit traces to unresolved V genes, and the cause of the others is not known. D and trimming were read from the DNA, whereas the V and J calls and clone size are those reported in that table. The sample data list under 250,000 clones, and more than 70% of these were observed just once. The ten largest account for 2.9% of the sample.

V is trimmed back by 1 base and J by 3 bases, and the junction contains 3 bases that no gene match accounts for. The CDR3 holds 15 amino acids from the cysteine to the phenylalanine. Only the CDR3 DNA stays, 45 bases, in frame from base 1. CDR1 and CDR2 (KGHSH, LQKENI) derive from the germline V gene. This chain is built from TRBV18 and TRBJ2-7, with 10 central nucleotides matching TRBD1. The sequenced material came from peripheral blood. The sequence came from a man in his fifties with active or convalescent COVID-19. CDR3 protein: CASSPLGTGVYEQYF. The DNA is TGTGCCAGCTCACCACTCGGGACAGGGGTCTACGAGCAGTACTTC.